The 14 T cell receptor beta chains below come from one sample, sequenced in a study of control samples from healthy donors and cancer patients. Sequencing used immunoSEQ multiplex PCR; TCRdb keeps in-frame clones, though not all of them. The sample lists some 150,000 clones, roughly 94% seen once, with around 15% in the top ten. Sequencing was performed on PBMCs. The receptors originated from a man in his fifties or sixties with colorectal cancer.

This clone was detected only once. The chain carries TRBV28 and TRBJ1-6; D is undetermined. Germline assignment: CDR1 MDHEN and CDR2 SYDVKM. V was shortened by 8 bases and J by 10 bases, with 18 bases between the two germline ends. The CDR3 consists of 14 residues. Written as DNA, the CDR3 is TGTGCCAGCCAAACGGGTTTGAGTGTGTCACCCCTCCACTTT. Amino acids: CASQTGLSVSPLHF. The entire variable domain, with the rest obtained from reference TRBV28 and TRBJ1-6, is as follows: DVKVTQSSRYLVKRTGEKVFLECVQDMDHENMFWYRQDPGLGLRLIYFSYDVKMKEKGDIPEGYSVSREKKERFSLILESASTNQTSMYLCASQTGLSVSPLHFGNGTRLTVT.

The rearrangement links TRBV5-8 to TRBJ1-3; D call uncertain. Germline V gene data show CDR1 as SGHTS and CDR2 as YDEGEE. This CDR3 contains 17 residues. Between the trimmed V and J ends, which lost 1 base and 0 bases, there was a span of 14 bases. The CDR3, as DNA: TGTGCCAGCAGCTTGCTAGGACGCCAGATCTCTGGAAACACCATATATTTT. It specifies CASSLLGRQISGNTIYF.

This clone turned up a few times. This specimen includes other DNA sequences encoding the same CDR3. The chain is built from TRBV6-1 and TRBJ1-2, with D possibly matching TRBD1 (6 bases). Germline V gives CDR1 MNHNS, CDR2 SASEGT. The CDR3 covers 14 residues. V shed 1 base and J shed 3 bases, with 9 bases lying between them. The CDR3 region has the DNA TGTGCCAGCAGTGAAGACAGGGAAGACTATGGCTACACCTTC. Its protein product is CASSEDREDYGYTF.

Worth noting for this clone: One end of the junction does not line up with germline, which may come from a read error. J is TRBJ2-2 and V is TRBV7-9; 7 bases are a match to TRBD1. CDR1 is SEHNR and CDR2 is FQNEAQ in the germline V gene (reference sequence). The CDR3 spans 17 residues. The CDR3 loop reads CAGSPIIGGTNTGELFF. The CDR3 DNA is TGTGCCGGCAGCCCCATCATAGGGGGCACCAACACCGGGGAGCTGTTTTTT.

The chain recombines TRBV23-1 with TRBJ1-1, with 7 positions matching TRBD1. TRBV23-1 is noted as an ORF with a role that remains uncertain. CDR3 length equals 17 residues. J gave up 0 bases and V 8 bases, and 15 bases lay outside the gene matches. For the CDR3, the DNA is TGCGCCAGCGCCTCCACCATGACAGGGACGATGAACACTGAAGCTTTCTTT. This encodes CASASTMTGTMNTEAFF.

Of note for this clone: The junction shows a germline mismatch at one end, possibly a read error. The chain uses TRBV5-4 and TRBJ2-3; D is undetermined. The germline V gene has CDR1 SGHNT and CDR2 YYREEE (reference sequence). CDR3 length: 16 residues. As DNA, the CDR3 is TGTGCCAGCAGTCGGGCGACTCTCTCTGACACATATACGCAGTATTTT. It yields the protein CASSRATLSDTYTQYF.

This clone was detected only once. The V and J genes are TRBV27 and TRBJ2-3; either TRBD1 or TRBD2 may supply D (6 bases each). Between the trimmed V and J ends, which lost 3 bases and 7 bases, there was a span of 14 bases. Germline CDR1 is MNHEY and CDR2 is SMNVEV (reference sequence). The CDR3 consists of 14 residues. This chain's CDR3 is CASSLEGGENTQYF. In nucleotides, the CDR3 is TGTGCCAGCAGTTTGGAGGGGGGCGAAAATACGCAGTATTTT.

The rearrangement uses TRBV3-1 (or the pseudogene TRBV3-2) and TRBJ1-1, with 7 bases that match TRBD1. Per germline, CDR1 LGHDT and CDR2 YNNKEL (reference sequence). The CDR3 sequence is 14 residues long. Losses at the gene ends were 4 bases for V and 1 base for J; bases not matched to a gene: 3. CDR3 loop: CASSRDRSNTEAFF. CDR3 DNA: TGTGCCAGCAGCCGGGACAGATCGAACACTGAAGCTTTCTTT.

This clone occurred a few times. The chain joins TRBV21-1 to TRBJ2-5. TRBV21-1 is deemed a pseudogene. This CDR3 comprises 14 residues. CDR3 sequence (DNA): TGTGCCAGCAGAGAGGGGGGATCCAAAGAGACCCAGTACTTC. Translated: CASREGGSKETQYF.

The chain employs TRBV5-1 and TRBJ2-1, with TRBD1 matching over 8 bases. Germline CDR1 SGHRS, CDR2 YFSETQ. Trimming cost V 3 bases and J 13 bases; bases outside gene matches: 6. The CDR3 runs to 12 residues. The CDR3, as DNA: TGCGCCAGCAGCTCGACCGGGACAGGTCAGTTCTTC. This gives the protein CASSSTGTGQFF.

The V gene is TRBV4-3, the J gene TRBJ2-6; D unresolved. This CDR3 is 17 amino acids long. The V end lost 0 bases, the J end lost 2 bases, and 11 bases lay between the germline ends. Germline values: CDR1 LGHNA, CDR2 YSLEER. The CDR3, as DNA: TGCGCCAGCAGCCAAGATCTTTCGGTGGCTGGGGCCAACGTCCTGACTTTC. Amino acids: CASSQDLSVAGANVLTF.

This clone has just one count. This chain joins TRBV5-6 and TRBJ1-1; 10 bases are a match to TRBD1. V trimming: 4 bases; J trimming: 4 bases; junction bases outside the gene matches: 7. The length of the CDR3 is 15 residues. From germline, CDR1 is SGHDT and CDR2 YYEEEE. CDR3 bases: TGTGCCAGCAGCGGAAGGGACAGGGGCGGCACTGAAGCTTTCTTT. Encoded protein: CASSGRDRGGTEAFF.

V usage is TRBV3-1 (or the pseudogene TRBV3-2) and J usage is TRBJ1-2; 12 bases fit TRBD1. The CDR3 is 17 amino acids. The junction had 12 bases not matched to a gene; V was cut back by 3 bases and J by 7 bases. Germline-derived CDR1 and CDR2 are LGHDT and YNNKEL (reference sequence). CDR3 nucleotides: TGTGCCAGCAGCCAGGTTGCCGGGACAGGGGGCGGGTTTGGCTACACCTTC. Translation: CASSQVAGTGGGFGYTF.

The gene calls are TRBV6-6 and TRBJ1-1, with 11 bases that match TRBD1. The CDR3 totals 16 residues. Germline V gene data show CDR1 as MNHNY and CDR2 as SVGAGI (reference sequence). V lost 7 bases, J lost 2 bases, and 9 bases stayed unmatched. The CDR3 is CASIPRDRGVNTEAFF. As DNA, the CDR3 is TGTGCCAGCATTCCGCGGGACAGGGGGGTAAACACTGAAGCTTTCTTT.